The 16 T cell receptor beta chains below were found in one sample sequenced in a study of cytomegalovirus exposure and HLA in healthy donors. Only in-frame clones appear in the TCRdb table, and some are missing; sequencing was by immunoSEQ multiplex PCR. Of about 160,000 clones listed, roughly 89% are singletons. The sample taken for sequencing was PBMCs. The origin of the receptors is a young man in good health and CMV-seropositive.

The CDR3 nucleotides are TGTGCCAGCAGCCCCGGAGTTGGGAGTAGCAATCAGCCCCAGCATTTT. Translating gives CASSPGVGSSNQPQHF. The chain recombines TRBV9 with TRBJ1-5; D call uncertain. Trimming shortened V by 4 bases and J by 0 bases, and 14 bases separated the two germline ends. The CDR3 has 16 amino acids. CDR1 and CDR2 (germline): SGDLS, YYNGEE.

V is TRBV5-1 and J is TRBJ2-5; TRBD2 aligns across 8 bases. The CDR3 has 16 amino acids. The germline gives CDR1 SGHRS, CDR2 YFSETQ. The V segment lost 0 bases and the J segment 0 bases; nucleotides outside the gene matches: 4. Written as DNA, the CDR3 is TGCGCCAGCAGCTTGGCTCCAGCGGGAGACCAAGAGACCCAGTACTTC. Protein: CASSLAPAGDQETQYF.

The chain combines TRBV28 with TRBJ2-3, with D unresolved. CDR1 MDHEN and CDR2 SYDVKM come from the germline V gene. The CDR3 covers 15 residues. The germline V and J ends were trimmed by 6 bases and 3 bases, with 16 bases remaining between them. The CDR3 reads CASSLTESKTDTQYF. The CDR3 DNA reads TGTGCCAGCAGCTTAACAGAAAGCAAAACAGATACGCAGTATTTT. The full variable domain, its missing parts supplied by reference TRBV28 and TRBJ2-3, is DVKVTQSSRYLVKRTGEKVFLECVQDMDHENMFWYRQDPGLGLRLIYFSYDVKMKEKGDIPEGYSVSREKKERFSLILESASTNQTSMYLCASSLTESKTDTQYFGPGTRLTVL.

CDR3 nucleotides: TGTGCCAGCAGCCTACTAGATAGCTCCTACAATGAGCAGTTCTTC. Translated, it gives CASSLLDSSYNEQFF. The J gene is TRBJ2-1, the V gene TRBV7-9; D is perhaps TRBD2 (5 bases). V was clipped by 5 bases and J by 0 bases, with 11 bases between them. The length of the CDR3 is 15 residues. The V gene's germline CDR1 is SEHNR and CDR2 FQNEAQ (reference sequence). Full variable domain (rest looked up from reference TRBV7-9 and TRBJ2-1): DTGVSQNPRHKITKRGQNVTFRCDPISEHNRLYWYRQTLGQGPEFLTYFQNEAQLEKSRLLSDRFSAERPKGSFSTLEIQRTEQGDSAMYLCASSLLDSSYNEQFFGPGTRLTVL.

V usage is TRBV5-1 and J usage is TRBJ2-7, with D uncertain. The CDR3 spans 13 residues. Germline V gene sequence: CDR1 SGHRS, CDR2 YFSETQ. Between the trimmed V and J ends, which lost 0 bases and 3 bases, there was a span of 7 bases. CDR3 bases: TGCGCCAGCAGCTTGGTGCAGGACTACGAGCAGTACTTC. Protein: CASSLVQDYEQYF. The whole variable domain, remainder taken from reference TRBV5-1 and TRBJ2-7, is KAGVTQTPRYLIKTRGQQVTLSCSPISGHRSVSWYQQTPGQGLQFLFEYFSETQRNKGNFPGRFSGRQFSNSRSEMNVSTLELGDSALYLCASSLVQDYEQYFGPGTRLTVT.

The chain couples TRBV6-4 to TRBJ2-7, with a tentative D call TRBD2 (5 bases). V was trimmed by 9 bases and J by 0 bases, leaving 18 bases between them. In germline, CDR1 is MRHNA, CDR2 SNTAGT. The CDR3 covers 15 residues. CDR3 nucleotide sequence: TGTGCCAGTATCTATGTGAGGGAGACCTCCTACGAGCAGTACTTC. Residues: CASIYVRETSYEQYF.

V is TRBV5-4 and J is TRBJ2-1; 7 bases are a match to TRBD2. V shed 1 base and J 2 bases; nucleotides not matched to a gene: 9. Germline CDR1 SGHNT, CDR2 YYREEE (reference sequence). This CDR3 contains 17 residues. CDR3 DNA sequence: TGTGCCAGCAGCTTGAGGGAGGGATGGAAGACCTACAATGAGCAGTTCTTC. Translated, it gives CASSLREGWKTYNEQFF.

This chain joins TRBV11-2 and TRBJ2-1; TRBD2 aligns across 8 bases. CDR1 and CDR2 (germline): SGHAT, FQNNGV. CDR3 size: 18 residues. V shed 5 bases and J 8 bases; nucleotides not matched to a gene: 20. In nucleotides, the CDR3 is TGTGCCAGCAGCACTCTCAAAAAATCGGGACTAGTGGTCGATGAGCAGTTCTTC. This codes for CASSTLKKSGLVVDEQFF.

CDR3 nucleotide sequence: TGCGCCAGCAGCTTGGTCCCCGGGACAGGGACCTACGAGCAGTACTTC. Its translation is CASSLVPGTGTYEQYF. The J gene is TRBJ2-7, the V gene TRBV5-1; 9 nucleotides line up with TRBD1. This CDR3 is 16 amino acids long. V trimming: 0 bases; J trimming: 2 bases; junction bases outside the gene matches: 6. Looked up from germline, CDR1 is SGHRS and CDR2 is YFSETQ.

This chain uses TRBV6-1 with TRBJ2-5; possibly TRBD2 for D (6 bases). The CDR3 totals 13 residues. Per germline, CDR1 MNHNS and CDR2 SASEGT. Trimming cost V 7 bases and J 5 bases, with 14 bases left between them. The CDR3, as DNA: TGTGCCAGCACCCCGGGCCGGGGGGAGACCCAGTACTTC. This translates into CASTPGRGETQYF.

The chain uses TRBV2 and TRBJ2-2; possibly TRBD1 for D (6 bases). The CDR3 contains 14 residues. Trimming pared 8 bases from V and 6 bases from J, leaving 16 bases between. Germline-derived CDR1 and CDR2 are SNHLY and FYNNEI. The CDR3 coding sequence is TGTGCCAGCGGCACTACCAGGGGCCCCGGGGAGCTGTTTTTT. This encodes CASGTTRGPGELFF.

This chain connects TRBV28 to TRBJ2-5; D might be TRBD1 (6 bases). The CDR3 is 14 residues long. V was shortened by 6 bases and J by 5 bases, with 16 bases between the two germline ends. Germline V gene sequence: CDR1 MDHEN, CDR2 SYDVKM. The CDR3 DNA reads as TGTGCCAGCAGGATAACAGGGCTCCAGGAGACCCAGTACTTC. Protein product: CASRITGLQETQYF. The variable domain in full, completed from reference TRBV28 and TRBJ2-5, reads DVKVTQSSRYLVKRTGEKVFLECVQDMDHENMFWYRQDPGLGLRLIYFSYDVKMKEKGDIPEGYSVSREKKERFSLILESASTNQTSMYLCASRITGLQETQYFGPGTRLLVL.

The chain combines TRBV15 with TRBJ2-1, with D possibly matching TRBD2 (6 bases). V dropped 4 bases and J dropped 0 bases, with 10 bases sitting between them. This CDR3 spans 15 amino acids. The germline V gene encodes CDR1 LNHNV and CDR2 YYDKDF (reference sequence). This chain's CDR3 is CATSKTGGSYNEQFF. The CDR3 DNA is TGTGCCACCAGCAAGACCGGGGGCTCCTACAATGAGCAGTTCTTC.

V gene TRBV27 combines with J gene TRBJ2-7, with TRBD1 matching 7 bases. Trimming took 3 bases from V and 6 from J; bases not matched to a gene: 8. The CDR3 extends over 14 amino acids. Germline V gives CDR1 MNHEY, CDR2 SMNVEV (reference sequence). CDR3 sequence reads: CASSLGRWTGEQYF. The CDR3 bases are TGTGCCAGCAGTTTGGGGAGATGGACAGGCGAGCAGTACTTC.

The V and J genes are TRBV27 and TRBJ1-2; tentative D call: TRBD1 (6 bases). Germline V gene sequence: CDR1 MNHEY, CDR2 SMNVEV (reference sequence). V gave up 5 bases and J gave up 5 bases, with 18 bases separating them. This CDR3 is 15 amino acids long. The CDR3: CASSNRTAFLYGYTF. CDR3 in DNA: TGTGCCAGCAGTAACCGGACAGCCTTTCTTTATGGCTACACCTTC.

The V call is TRBV29-1, the J call TRBJ2-3; 15 bases map to TRBD2. This CDR3 comprises 16 residues. From germline, CDR1 is SQVTM and CDR2 ANQGSEA. Germline trimming cut 6 bases from V and 2 bases from J; bases unmatched to any gene: 6. CDR3 DNA: TGCAGCGTCGGGACTAGCGGGAGGTCAACCACAGATACGCAGTATTTT. This gives the protein CSVGTSGRSTTDTQYF.